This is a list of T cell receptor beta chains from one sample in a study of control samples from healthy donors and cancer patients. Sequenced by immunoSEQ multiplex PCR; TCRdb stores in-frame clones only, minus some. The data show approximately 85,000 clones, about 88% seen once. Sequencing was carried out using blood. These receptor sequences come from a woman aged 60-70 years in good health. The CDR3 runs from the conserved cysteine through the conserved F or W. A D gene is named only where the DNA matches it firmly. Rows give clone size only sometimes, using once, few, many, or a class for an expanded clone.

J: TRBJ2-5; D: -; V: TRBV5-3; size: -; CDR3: CARSPVRGGQETQYF; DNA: TGTGCCAGAAGCCCAGTTAGGGGGGGGCAAGAGACCCAGTACTTC
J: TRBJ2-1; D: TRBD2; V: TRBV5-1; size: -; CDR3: CASSDYSGGRNEQFF; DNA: TGCGCCAGCAGCGATTATAGCGGGGGGAGAAATGAGCAGTTCTTC
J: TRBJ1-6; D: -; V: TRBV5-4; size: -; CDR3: CASSPQLGDNSPLHF; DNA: TGTGCCAGCAGCCCCCAATTAGGGGACAATTCACCCCTCCACTTT
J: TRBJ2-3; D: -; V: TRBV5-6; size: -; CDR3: CASSFRTSTDTQYF; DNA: TGTGCCAGCAGCTTCAGGACTAGCACAGATACGCAGTATTTT
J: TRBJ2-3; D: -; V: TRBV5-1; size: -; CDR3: CASSNSGPTDTQYF; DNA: TGCGCCAGCAGCAATAGCGGCCCCACAGATACGCAGTATTTT
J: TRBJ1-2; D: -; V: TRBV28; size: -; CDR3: CASSYTQRTVYGYTF; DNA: TGTGCCAGCAGTTACACCCAGCGGACCGTCTATGGCTACACCTTC
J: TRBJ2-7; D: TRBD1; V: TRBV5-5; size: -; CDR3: CASSLAPDRSYF; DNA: TGTGCCAGCAGCTTGGCCCCGGACAGGTCCTACTTC
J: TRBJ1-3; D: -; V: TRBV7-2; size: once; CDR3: CASSLAIGHGNTIYF; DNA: TGTGCCAGCAGCTTAGCGATAGGACACGGAAACACCATATATTTT
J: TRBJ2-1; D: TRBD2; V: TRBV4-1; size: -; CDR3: CASSQDGLAMAYNEQFF; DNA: TGCGCCAGCAGCCAAGATGGACTAGCGATGGCCTACAATGAGCAGTTCTTC
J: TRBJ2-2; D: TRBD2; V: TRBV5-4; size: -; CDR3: CASSLVSGGGTGELFF; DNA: TGTGCCAGCAGCTTGGTTAGCGGGGGGGGCACCGGGGAGCTGTTTTTT
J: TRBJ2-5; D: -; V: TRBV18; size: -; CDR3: CASSLSRGTQYF; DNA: TGTGCCAGCTCACTCTCAAGAGGGACCCAGTACTTC
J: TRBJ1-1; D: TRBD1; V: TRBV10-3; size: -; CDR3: CAISSGDRKNTEAFF; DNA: TGTGCCATCAGCTCCGGGGACAGAAAGAACACTGAAGCTTTCTTT
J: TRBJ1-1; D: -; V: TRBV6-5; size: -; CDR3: CASSYSRGPEAFF; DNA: TGTGCCAGCAGTTATAGCAGGGGCCCTGAAGCTTTCTTT
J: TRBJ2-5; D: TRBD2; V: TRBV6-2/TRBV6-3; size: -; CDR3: CASSFGLAGVSETQYF; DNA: TGTGCCAGCAGCTTCGGACTAGCGGGAGTTTCGGAGACCCAGTACTTC
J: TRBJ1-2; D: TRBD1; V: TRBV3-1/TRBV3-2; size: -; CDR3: CASSLWDSTNYGYTF; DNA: TGTGCCAGCAGCCTATGGGACAGCACTAACTATGGCTACACCTTC
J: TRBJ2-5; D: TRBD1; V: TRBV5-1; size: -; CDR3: CASSVMQGAMETQYF; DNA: TGCGCCAGCAGCGTCATGCAGGGGGCCATGGAGACCCAGTACTTC
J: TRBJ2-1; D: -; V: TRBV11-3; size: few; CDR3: CASSLGGTNEQFF; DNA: TGTGCCAGCAGCTTAGGGGGTACGAATGAGCAGTTCTTC
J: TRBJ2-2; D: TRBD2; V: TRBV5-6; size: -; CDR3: CASSLELAGPTGELFF; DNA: TGTGCCAGCAGCTTGGAACTAGCGGGGCCCACCGGGGAGCTGTTTTTT
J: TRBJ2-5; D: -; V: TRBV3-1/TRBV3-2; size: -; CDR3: CASSPREETQYF; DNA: TGTGCCAGCAGCCCCAGGGAAGAGACCCAGTACTTC
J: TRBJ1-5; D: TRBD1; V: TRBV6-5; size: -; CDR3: CASSSQTGEVGQPQHF; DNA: TGTGCCAGCAGTTCTCAGACAGGGGAGGTGGGTCAGCCCCAGCATTTT
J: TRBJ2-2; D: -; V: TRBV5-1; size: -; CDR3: CASSLAGGRNTGELFF; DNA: TGCGCCAGCAGCTTGGCCGGGGGGCGGAACACCGGGGAGCTGTTTTTT
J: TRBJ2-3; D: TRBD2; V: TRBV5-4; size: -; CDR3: CASSQPGGGLGDTQYF; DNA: TGTGCCAGCAGCCAACCGGGCGGGGGGCTTGGAGATACGCAGTATTTT
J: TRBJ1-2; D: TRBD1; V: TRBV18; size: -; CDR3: CASSPSTGENGYTF; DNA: TGTGCCAGCTCACCCTCGACAGGGGAAAATGGCTACACCTTC
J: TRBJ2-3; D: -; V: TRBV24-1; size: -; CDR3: CATSRQASTDTQYF; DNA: TGTGCCACCTCCCGACAGGCTAGCACAGATACGCAGTATTTT
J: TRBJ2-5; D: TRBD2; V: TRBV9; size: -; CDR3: CASSVGLAGGLGTQYF; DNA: TGTGCCAGCAGCGTAGGCCTAGCGGGAGGTCTGGGGACCCAGTACTTC
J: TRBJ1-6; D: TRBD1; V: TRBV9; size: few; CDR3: CASSVRQGGNSPLHF; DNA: TGTGCCAGCAGCGTACGACAGGGGGGTAATTCACCCCTCCACTTT
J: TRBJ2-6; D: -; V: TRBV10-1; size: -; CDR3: CARVGGAGANVLTF; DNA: TGCGCCAGAGTAGGGGGGGCTGGGGCCAACGTCCTGACTTTC
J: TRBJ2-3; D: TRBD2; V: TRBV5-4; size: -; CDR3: CASSGGLSDTDTQYF; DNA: TGTGCCAGCAGCGGGGGACTAAGCGACACAGATACGCAGTATTTT
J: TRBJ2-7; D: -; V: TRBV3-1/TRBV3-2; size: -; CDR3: CASSVQGYEQYF; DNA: TGTGCCAGCAGCGTACAGGGTTACGAGCAGTACTTC
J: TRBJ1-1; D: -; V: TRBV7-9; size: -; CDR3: CASSLGISASEAFF; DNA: TGTGCCAGCAGCTTAGGTATATCGGCGTCTGAAGCTTTCTTT
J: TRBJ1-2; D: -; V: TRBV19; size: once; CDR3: CASSIDGRGSSYGYTF; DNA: TGTGCCAGTAGTATAGATGGTAGGGGATCATCCTATGGCTACACCTTC
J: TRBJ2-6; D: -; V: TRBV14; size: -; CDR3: CASSQVPAGPRSGANVLTF; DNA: TGTGCCAGCAGCCAAGTCCCTGCGGGGCCCCGGTCTGGGGCCAACGTCCTGACTTTC
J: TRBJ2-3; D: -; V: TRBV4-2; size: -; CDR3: CASSQATGTDTQYF; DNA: TGTGCCAGCAGCCAAGCGACAGGCACAGATACGCAGTATTTT
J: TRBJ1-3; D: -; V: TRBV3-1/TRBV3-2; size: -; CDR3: CASSHPTVGNTIYF; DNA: TGTGCCAGCAGCCATCCCACAGTTGGAAACACCATATATTTT
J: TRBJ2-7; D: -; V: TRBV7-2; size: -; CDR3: CASSLVRRGQPTYEQYF; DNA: TGTGCCAGCAGCTTAGTGAGGAGGGGACAGCCTACCTACGAGCAGTACTTC
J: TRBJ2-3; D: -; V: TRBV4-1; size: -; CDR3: CASSQGPETDTQYF; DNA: TGCGCCAGCAGCCAAGGACCCGAGACAGATACGCAGTATTTT
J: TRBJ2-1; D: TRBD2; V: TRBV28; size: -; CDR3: CASSDAGGRGNEQFF; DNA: TGTGCCAGCAGTGATGCGGGGGGTCGTGGCAATGAGCAGTTCTTC
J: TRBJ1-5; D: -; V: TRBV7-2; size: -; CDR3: CASSLDGRQLNQPQHF; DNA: TGTGCCAGCAGCTTAGACGGCAGGCAATTGAATCAGCCCCAGCATTTT
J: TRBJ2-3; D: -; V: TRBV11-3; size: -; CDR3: CASSLGSKDTQYF; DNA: TGTGCCAGCAGCTTAGGTTCCAAGGATACGCAGTATTTT
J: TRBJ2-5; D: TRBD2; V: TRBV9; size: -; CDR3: CASSVVPGTSGRRETQYF; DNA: TGTGCCAGCAGCGTAGTCCCTGGGACTAGCGGGAGACGAGAGACCCAGTACTTC
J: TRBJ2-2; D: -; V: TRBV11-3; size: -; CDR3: CASSLLAANTGELFF; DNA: TGTGCCAGCAGCTTATTAGCGGCGAACACCGGGGAGCTGTTTTTT
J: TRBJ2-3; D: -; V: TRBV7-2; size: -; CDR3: CASSLSRLADTQYF; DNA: TGTGCCAGCAGCTTATCGCGACTCGCAGATACGCAGTATTTT
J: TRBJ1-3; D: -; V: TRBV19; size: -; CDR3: CASSISGAGNTIYF; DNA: TGTGCCAGTAGTATCTCCGGGGCTGGAAACACCATATATTTT
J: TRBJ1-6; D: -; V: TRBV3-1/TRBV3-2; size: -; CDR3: CASSLQGGSPLHF; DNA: TGTGCCAGCAGCCTACAGGGCGGTTCACCCCTCCACTTT
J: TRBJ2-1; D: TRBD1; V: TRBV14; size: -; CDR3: CASSQLRGGDSSYNEQFF; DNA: TGTGCCAGCAGCCAGCTACGAGGGGGCGATAGCTCCTACAATGAGCAGTTCTTC
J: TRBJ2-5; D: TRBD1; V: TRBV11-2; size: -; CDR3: CASSFGQAETQYF; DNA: TGTGCCAGCAGCTTCGGACAGGCGGAGACCCAGTACTTC
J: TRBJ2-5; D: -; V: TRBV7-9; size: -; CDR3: CASSLGRDQETQYF; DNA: TGTGCCAGCAGCTTGGGGCGGGATCAAGAGACCCAGTACTTC
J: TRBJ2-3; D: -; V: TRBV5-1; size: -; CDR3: CASSVQGSDTQYF; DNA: TGCGCCAGCAGCGTACAGGGTTCAGATACGCAGTATTTT
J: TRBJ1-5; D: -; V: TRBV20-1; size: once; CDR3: CSASVPGYSNQPQHF; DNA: TGCAGTGCTAGTGTCCCAGGCTATAGCAATCAGCCCCAGCATTTT
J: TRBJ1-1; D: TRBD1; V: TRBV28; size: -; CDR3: CASSLLGTGVRTEAFF; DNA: TGTGCCAGCAGTTTACTGGGGACAGGGGTAAGGACTGAAGCTTTCTTT
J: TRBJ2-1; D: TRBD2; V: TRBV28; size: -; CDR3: CASSFGLAGGKTYNEQFF; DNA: TGTGCCAGCAGTTTTGGGCTAGCGGGAGGGAAAACCTACAATGAGCAGTTCTTC
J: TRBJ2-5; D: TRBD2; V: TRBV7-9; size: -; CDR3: CASSPSTGGETQYF; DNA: TGTGCCAGCAGCCCCAGTACGGGGGGAGAGACCCAGTACTTC
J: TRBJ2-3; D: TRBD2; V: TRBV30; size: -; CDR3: CASGALAGGTDTQYF; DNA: TGTGCCTCAGGGGCCCTAGCGGGAGGCACAGATACGCAGTATTTT